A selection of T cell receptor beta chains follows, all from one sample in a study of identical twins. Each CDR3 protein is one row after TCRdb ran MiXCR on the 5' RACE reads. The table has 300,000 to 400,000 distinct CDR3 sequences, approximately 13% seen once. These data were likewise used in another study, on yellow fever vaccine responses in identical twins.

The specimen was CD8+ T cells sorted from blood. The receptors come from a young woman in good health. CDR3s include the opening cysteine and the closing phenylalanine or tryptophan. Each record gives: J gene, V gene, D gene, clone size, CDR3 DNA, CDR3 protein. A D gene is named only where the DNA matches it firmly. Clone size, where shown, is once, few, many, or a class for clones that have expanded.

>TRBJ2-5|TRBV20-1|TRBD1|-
TGCAGTGCTAGAGGGGGGCCGGAACAGGGGGATCCCTTCGGGACCCAGTACTTC
CSARGGPEQGDPFGTQYF
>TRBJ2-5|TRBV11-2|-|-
TGTGCCAGCAGCTTAGAAGGCCGGGACGCCCAGTACTTC
CASSLEGRDAQYF
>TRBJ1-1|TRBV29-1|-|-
TGCAGCGTTGCACCGGCGCTGGGCACTGAAGCTTTCTTT
CSVAPALGTEAFF
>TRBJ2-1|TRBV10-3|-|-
TGTGCCATCAGTGAGTCCTGGAACCATCCCACCTCGATTAATGAGCAGTTCTTC
CAISESWNHPTSINEQFF
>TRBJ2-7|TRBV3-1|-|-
TGTGCCAGCTCCAAGCGGGACACTAGCACAGGGGAGCAGTACTTC
CASSKRDTSTGEQYF
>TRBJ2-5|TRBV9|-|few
TGTGCCCTGATCGTGGGAGAGACCCAGTACTTC
CALIVGETQYF
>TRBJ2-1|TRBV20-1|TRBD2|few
TGCAGTGCTAGAGAACCCACTAGCGCCCATTACAATGAGCAGTTCTTC
CSAREPTSAHYNEQFF
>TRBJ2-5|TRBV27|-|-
TGTGCCAGCAGCCGCCCCGGCCAGCAAGAGACCCAGTACTTC
CASSRPGQQETQYF
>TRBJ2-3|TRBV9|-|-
TGTGCCAGCAGCGTAGAAATAAGCGACAACACAGATACGCAGTATTTT
CASSVEISDNTDTQYF
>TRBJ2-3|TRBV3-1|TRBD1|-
TGTGCCAGCAGCCAATCGGAACAGGGGCTGGGGCAGTATTTT
CASSQSEQGLGQYF
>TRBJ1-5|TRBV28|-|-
TGTGCCAGCAGTTTCGGCAGACAGTATAGCAATCAGCCCCAGCATTTT
CASSFGRQYSNQPQHF
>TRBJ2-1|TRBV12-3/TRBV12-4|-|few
TGTGCCAGCAGTTTTCTCCTCATCGGTGAGCAGTTCTTC
CASSFLLIGEQFF
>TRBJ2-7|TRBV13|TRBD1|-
TGTGCCAGCATGCTACAGGGGTGGAACGAGCAGTACTTC
CASMLQGWNEQYF
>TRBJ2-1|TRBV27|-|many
TGTGCCAGCAGTTTTAGCCACTACAATGAGCAGTTCTTC
CASSFSHYNEQFF
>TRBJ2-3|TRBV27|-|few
TGTGCCAGCAGTGCCGGACCGGAAGATAGCACAGATACGCAGTATTTT
CASSAGPEDSTDTQYF
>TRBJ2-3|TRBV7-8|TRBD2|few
TGTGCCAGCAGCTTAGAAGCGGGGGGGCTGGGAGATACGCAGTATTTT
CASSLEAGGLGDTQYF
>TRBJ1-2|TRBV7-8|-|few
TGTGCCAGCAGCCTCAAGAGTGGCTATGGCTACACCTTC
CASSLKSGYGYTF
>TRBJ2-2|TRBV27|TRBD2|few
TGTGCCAGCAGTCCCCCCGGGACTAGCGGGGGGGCCGGGGAGCTGTTTTTT
CASSPPGTSGGAGELFF
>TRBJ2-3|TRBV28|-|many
TGCGCCAGCAGCTTGGACAGCACAGATACGCAGTATTTT
CASSLDSTDTQYF
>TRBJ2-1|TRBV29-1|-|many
TGCAGCGCCTGGTGGGGGGCCCTACTGTTACGAGGCTACAATGAGCAGTTCTTC
CSAWWGALLLRGYNEQFF
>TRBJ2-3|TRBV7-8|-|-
TGTGCCAGCAGTACAGGACCCACAGATACGCAGTATTTT
CASSTGPTDTQYF
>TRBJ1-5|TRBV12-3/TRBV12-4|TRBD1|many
TGTGCCAGCAGTGAACAGGGGGCAGGGCAGCCCCAGCATTTT
CASSEQGAGQPQHF
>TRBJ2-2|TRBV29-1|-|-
TGCAGCGTTTTAGTACCAGGAGCGAACACCGGGGAGCTGTTTTTT
CSVLVPGANTGELFF
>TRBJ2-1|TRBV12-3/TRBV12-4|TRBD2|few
TGTGCCAGCAGTTTGGGCGGGAGGGCCCGTGATGAGCAGTTCTTC
CASSLGGRARDEQFF
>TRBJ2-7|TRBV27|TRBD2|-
TGTGCCAGCAGTCCAGGACTAGCGGGGCTCGAGCAGTACTTC
CASSPGLAGLEQYF
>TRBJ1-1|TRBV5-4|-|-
TGTGCCAGCAGCTTTAACAGAGTGAACACTGAAGCTTTCTTT
CASSFNRVNTEAFF
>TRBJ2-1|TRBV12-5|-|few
TGTGCTAGTGGTTTGGTAAGGGGGGTCGCCTACAATGAGCAGTTCTTC
CASGLVRGVAYNEQFF
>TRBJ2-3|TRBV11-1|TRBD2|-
TGTGCCAGCAGCGAAGGCGAGACTAGCAGCGTCAATTCTAGCACAGATACGCAGTATTTT
CASSEGETSSVNSSTDTQYF
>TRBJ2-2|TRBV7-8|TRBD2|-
TGTGCCAGCAGGTTTCTCGGCGGGAGGCGGGGTGCCGGGGAGCTGTTTTTT
CASRFLGGRRGAGELFF
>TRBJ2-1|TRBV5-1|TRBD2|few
TGCGCCAGCAGCTTGGGGGCGGGGGGCCCATCCTACAATGAGCAGTTCTTC
CASSLGAGGPSYNEQFF
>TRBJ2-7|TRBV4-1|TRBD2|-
TGCGCCAGCAGCTTTCGAGAGCGGGGCTACGAGCAGTACTTC
CASSFRERGYEQYF
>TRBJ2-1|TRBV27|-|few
TGTGCCAGCAGAGAAACAGCCTACTCCTACAATGAGCAGTTCTTC
CASRETAYSYNEQFF